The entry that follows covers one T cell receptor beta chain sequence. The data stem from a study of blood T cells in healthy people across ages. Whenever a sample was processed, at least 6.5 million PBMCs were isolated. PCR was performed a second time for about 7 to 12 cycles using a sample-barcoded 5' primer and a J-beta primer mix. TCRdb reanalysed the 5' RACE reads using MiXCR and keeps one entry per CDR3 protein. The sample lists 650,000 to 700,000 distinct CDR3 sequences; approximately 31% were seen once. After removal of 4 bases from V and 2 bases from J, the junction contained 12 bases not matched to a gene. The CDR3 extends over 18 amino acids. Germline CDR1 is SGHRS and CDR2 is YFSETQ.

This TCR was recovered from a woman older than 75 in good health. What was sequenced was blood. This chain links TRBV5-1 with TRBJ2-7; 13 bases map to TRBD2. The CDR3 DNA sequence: TGCGCCAGCAGCCCAAGAGGGACTAGCGGGAACGGGACCTACGAGCAGTACTTC. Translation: CASSPRGTSGNGTYEQYF.